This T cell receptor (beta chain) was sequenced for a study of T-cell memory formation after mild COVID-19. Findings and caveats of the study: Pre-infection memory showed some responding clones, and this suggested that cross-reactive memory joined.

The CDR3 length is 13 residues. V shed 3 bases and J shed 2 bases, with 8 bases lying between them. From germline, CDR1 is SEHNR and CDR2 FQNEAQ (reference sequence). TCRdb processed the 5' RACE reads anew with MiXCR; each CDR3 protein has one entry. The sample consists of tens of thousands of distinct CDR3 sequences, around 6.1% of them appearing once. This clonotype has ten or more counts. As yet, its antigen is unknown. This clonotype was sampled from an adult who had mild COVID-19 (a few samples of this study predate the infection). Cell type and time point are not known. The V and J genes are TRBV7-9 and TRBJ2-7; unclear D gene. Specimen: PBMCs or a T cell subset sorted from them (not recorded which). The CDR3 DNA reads TGTGCCAGCAGCTTTAGCTTTACCTACGAGCAGTACTTC. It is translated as CASSFSFTYEQYF.